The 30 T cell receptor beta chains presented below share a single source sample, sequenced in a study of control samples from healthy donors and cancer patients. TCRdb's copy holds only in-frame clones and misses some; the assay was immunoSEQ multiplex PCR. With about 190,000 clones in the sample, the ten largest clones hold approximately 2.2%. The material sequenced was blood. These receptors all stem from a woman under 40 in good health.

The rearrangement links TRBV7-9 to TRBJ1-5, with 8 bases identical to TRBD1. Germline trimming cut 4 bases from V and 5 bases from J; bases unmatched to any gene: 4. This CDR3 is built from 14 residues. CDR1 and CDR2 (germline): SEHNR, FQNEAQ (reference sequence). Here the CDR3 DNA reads TGTGCCAGCAGCTCGGACAGGGCGGATCAGCCCCAGCATTTT. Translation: CASSSDRADQPQHF.

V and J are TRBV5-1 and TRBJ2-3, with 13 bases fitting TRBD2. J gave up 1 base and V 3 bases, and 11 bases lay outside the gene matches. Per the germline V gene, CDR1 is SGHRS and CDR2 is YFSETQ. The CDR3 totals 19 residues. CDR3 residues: CASSSTVTSGGPGTDTQYF. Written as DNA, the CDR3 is TGCGCCAGCAGCTCAACAGTGACTAGCGGGGGGCCAGGCACAGATACGCAGTATTTT.

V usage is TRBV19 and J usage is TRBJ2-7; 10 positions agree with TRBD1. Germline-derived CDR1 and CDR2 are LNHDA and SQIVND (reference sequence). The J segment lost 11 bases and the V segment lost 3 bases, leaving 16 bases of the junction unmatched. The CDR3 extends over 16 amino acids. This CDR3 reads CASSILNIGTGDLKYF. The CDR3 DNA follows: TGTGCCAGTAGTATCCTCAACATCGGGACAGGGGATCTCAAGTACTTC. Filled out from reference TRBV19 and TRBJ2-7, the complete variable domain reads DGGITQSPKYLFRKEGQNVTLSCEQNLNHDAMYWYRQDPGQGLRLIYYSQIVNDFQKGDIAEGYSVSREKKESFPLTVTSAQKNPTAFYLCASSILNIGTGDLKYFGPGTRLTVT.

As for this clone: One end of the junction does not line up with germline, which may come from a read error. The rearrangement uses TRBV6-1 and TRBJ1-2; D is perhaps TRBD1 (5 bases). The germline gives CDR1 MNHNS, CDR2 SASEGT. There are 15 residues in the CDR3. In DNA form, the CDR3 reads TGTGCCAGCAGTGAACTCCGCGGGGGGATTTATGGCCACACCTTC. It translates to CASSELRGGIYGHTF.

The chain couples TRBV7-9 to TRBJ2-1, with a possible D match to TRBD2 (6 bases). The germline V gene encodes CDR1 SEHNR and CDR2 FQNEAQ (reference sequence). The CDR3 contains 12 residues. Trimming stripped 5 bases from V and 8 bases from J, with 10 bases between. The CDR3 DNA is TGTGCCAGCAGCGCGCGGGGTGATGAGCAGTTCTTC. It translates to CASSARGDEQFF. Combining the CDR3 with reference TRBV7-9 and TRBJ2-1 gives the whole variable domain DTGVSQNPRHKITKRGQNVTFRCDPISEHNRLYWYRQTLGQGPEFLTYFQNEAQLEKSRLLSDRFSAERPKGSFSTLEIQRTEQGDSAMYLCASSARGDEQFFGPGTRLTVL.

The CDR3 sequence is CASLPGQLNTGELFF. CDR3 bases: TGTGCCAGTCTCCCGGGACAACTGAACACCGGGGAGCTGTTTTTT. J is TRBJ2-2 and V is TRBV19, with a possible D match to TRBD1 (6 bases). With 8 bases removed from V and 1 base from J, the gap between germline ends came to 14 bases. Germline values: CDR1 LNHDA, CDR2 SQIVND (reference sequence). The length of the CDR3 is 15 residues.

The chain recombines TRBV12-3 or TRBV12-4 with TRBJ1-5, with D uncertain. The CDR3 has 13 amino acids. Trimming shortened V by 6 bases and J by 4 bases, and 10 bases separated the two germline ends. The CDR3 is CASRFTENQPQHF. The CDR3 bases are TGTGCCAGCAGATTTACCGAGAATCAGCCCCAGCATTTT.

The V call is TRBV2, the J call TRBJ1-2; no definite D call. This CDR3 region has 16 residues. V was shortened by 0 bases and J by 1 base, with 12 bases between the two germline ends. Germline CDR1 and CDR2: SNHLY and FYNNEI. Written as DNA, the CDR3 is TGTGCCAGCAGTGAAGCGCTTGTGGAGGTTAACTATGGCTACACCTTC. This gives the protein CASSEALVEVNYGYTF.

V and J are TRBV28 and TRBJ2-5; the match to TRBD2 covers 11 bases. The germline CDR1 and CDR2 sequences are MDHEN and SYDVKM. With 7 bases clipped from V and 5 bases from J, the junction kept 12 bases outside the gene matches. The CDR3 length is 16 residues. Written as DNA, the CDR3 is TGTGCCAGCACCTACGGAGTAGCGGGGGGGCGGGAGACCCAGTACTTC. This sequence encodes CASTYGVAGGRETQYF.

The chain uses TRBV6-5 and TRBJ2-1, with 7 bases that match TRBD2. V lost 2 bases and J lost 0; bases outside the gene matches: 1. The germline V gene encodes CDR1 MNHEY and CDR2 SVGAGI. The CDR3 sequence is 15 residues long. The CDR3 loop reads CASSYIAGSYNEQFF. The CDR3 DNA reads TGTGCCAGCAGTTACATAGCGGGCTCCTACAATGAGCAGTTCTTC.

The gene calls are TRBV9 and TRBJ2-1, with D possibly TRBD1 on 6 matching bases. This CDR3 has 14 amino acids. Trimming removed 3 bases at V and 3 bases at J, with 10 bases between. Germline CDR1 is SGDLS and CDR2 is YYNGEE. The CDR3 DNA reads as TGTGCCAGCAGCGACCGACAGGACTACAATGAGCAGTTCTTC. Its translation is CASSDRQDYNEQFF.

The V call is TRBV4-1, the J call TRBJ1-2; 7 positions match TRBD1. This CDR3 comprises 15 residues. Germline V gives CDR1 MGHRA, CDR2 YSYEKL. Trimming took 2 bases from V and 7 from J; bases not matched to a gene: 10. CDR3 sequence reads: CASSQPGRGYRGYTF. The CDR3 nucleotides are TGCGCCAGCAGCCAACCCGGCAGGGGGTATCGTGGCTACACCTTC.

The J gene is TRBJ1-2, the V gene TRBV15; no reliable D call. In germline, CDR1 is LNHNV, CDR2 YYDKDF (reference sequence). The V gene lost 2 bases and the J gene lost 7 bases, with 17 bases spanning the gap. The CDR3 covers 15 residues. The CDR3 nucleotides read TGTGCCACCAGCAGATCGAGGCGAGCCCTTCGTGGCTACACCTTC. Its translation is CATSRSRRALRGYTF.

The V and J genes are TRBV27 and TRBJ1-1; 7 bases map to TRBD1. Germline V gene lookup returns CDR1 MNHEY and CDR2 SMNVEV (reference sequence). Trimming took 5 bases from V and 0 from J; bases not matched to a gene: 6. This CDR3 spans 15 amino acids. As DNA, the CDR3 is TGTGCCAGCAGTACCCGGGGGACAGTGAACACTGAAGCTTTCTTT. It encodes CASSTRGTVNTEAFF.

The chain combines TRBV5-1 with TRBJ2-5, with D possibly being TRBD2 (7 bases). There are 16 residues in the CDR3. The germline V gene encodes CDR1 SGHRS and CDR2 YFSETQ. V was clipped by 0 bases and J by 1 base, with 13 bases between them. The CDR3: CASSLGSGGLQETQYF. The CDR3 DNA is TGCGCCAGCAGCTTGGGTTCCGGGGGGCTCCAAGAGACCCAGTACTTC.

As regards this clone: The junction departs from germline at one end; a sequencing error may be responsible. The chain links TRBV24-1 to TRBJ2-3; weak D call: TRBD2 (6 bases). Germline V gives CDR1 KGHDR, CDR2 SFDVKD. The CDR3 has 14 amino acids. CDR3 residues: CATSDPTSTDTQYF. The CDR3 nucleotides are TGTGCCACCAGTGATCCCACTAGCACCGATACGCAGTATTTT.

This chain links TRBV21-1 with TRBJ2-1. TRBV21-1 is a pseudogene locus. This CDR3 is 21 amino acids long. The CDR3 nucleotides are TGTGCCAGCAGCAGACGCACCGGGGACCGACAGACCGGAGTGAATTACAATGAGCAGTTCTTC. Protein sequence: CASSRRTGDRQTGVNYNEQFF.

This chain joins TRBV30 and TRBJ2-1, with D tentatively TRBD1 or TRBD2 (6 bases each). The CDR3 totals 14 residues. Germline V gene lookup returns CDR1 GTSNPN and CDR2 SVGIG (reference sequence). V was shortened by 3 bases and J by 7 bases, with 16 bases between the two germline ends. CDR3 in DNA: TGTGCCTGGAGGTGGGGAAGGGGGAGGAATGAGCAGTTCTTC. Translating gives CAWRWGRGRNEQFF.

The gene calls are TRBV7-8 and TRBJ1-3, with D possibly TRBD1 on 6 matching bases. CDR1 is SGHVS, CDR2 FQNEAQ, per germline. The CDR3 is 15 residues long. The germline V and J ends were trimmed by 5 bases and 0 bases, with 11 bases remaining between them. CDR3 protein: CASSLDRSSGNTIYF. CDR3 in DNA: TGTGCCAGCAGCCTAGACAGGAGCTCTGGAAACACCATATATTTT.

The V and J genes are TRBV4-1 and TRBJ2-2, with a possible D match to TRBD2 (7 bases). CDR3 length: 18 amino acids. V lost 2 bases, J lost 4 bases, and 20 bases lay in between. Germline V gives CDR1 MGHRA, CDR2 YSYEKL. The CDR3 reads CASSQLYSGGPLTGELFF. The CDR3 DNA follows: TGCGCCAGCAGCCAACTATACTCCGGGGGGCCTCTCACCGGGGAGCTGTTTTTT.

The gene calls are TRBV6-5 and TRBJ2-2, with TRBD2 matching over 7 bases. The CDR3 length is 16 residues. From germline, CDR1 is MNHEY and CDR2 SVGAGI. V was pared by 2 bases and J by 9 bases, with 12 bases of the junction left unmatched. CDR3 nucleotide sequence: TGTGCCAGCAGTTACGGGAAGCGGGGTGGATTAAGGGAGCTGTTTTTT. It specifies CASSYGKRGGLRELFF.

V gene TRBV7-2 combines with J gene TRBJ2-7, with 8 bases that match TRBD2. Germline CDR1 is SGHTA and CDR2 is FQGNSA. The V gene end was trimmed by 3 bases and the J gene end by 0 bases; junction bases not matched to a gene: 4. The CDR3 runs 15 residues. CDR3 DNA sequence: TGTGCCAGCAGCTTTGGCGGGGGGTTCTCCTACGAGCAGTACTTC. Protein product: CASSFGGGFSYEQYF.

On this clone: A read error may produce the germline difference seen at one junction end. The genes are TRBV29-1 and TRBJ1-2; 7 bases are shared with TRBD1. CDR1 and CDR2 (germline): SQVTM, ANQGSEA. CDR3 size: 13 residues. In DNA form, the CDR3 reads TGCAGCGTGGAAGGACAGGACAGCTATGGCTACACCTTC. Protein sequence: CSVEGQDSYGYTF.

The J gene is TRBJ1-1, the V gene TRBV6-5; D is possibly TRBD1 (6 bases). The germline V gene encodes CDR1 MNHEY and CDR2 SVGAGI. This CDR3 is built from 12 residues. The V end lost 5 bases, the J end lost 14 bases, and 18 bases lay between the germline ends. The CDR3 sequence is CASSPTGSPDFF. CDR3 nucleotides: TGTGCCAGCAGTCCTACAGGGTCCCCAGACTTCTTT.

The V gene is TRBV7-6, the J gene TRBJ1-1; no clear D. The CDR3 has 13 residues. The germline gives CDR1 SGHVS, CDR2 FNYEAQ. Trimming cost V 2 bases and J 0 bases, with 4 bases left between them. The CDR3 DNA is TGTGCCAGCAGCTTAACTCTGAACACTGAAGCTTTCTTT. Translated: CASSLTLNTEAFF.

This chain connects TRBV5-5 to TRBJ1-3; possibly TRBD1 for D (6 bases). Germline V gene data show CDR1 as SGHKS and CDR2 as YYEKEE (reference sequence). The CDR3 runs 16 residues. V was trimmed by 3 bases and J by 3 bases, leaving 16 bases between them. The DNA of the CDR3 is TGTGCCAGCAGCTGGGGTGCGGGGGGCGGTGGAAACACCATATATTTT. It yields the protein CASSWGAGGGGNTIYF. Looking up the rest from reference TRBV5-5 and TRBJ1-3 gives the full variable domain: DAGVTQSPTHLIKTRGQQVTLRCSPISGHKSVSWYQQVLGQGPQFIFQYYEKEERGRGNFPDRFSARQFPNYSSELNVNALLLGDSALYLCASSWGAGGGGNTIYFGEGSWLTVV.

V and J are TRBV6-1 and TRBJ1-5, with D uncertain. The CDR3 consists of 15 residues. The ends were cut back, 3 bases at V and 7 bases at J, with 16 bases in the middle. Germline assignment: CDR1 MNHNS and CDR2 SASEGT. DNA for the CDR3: TGTGCCAGCAGTGACATGTCAGGTTGGCACCAGCCCCAGCATTTT. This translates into CASSDMSGWHQPQHF.

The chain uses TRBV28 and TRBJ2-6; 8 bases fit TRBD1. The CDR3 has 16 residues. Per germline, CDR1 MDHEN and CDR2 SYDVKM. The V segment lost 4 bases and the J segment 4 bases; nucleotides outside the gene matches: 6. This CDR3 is CASSSSTGDGANVLTF. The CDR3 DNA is TGTGCCAGCAGTTCATCGACAGGGGACGGGGCCAACGTCCTGACTTTC. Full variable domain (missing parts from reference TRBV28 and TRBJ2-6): DVKVTQSSRYLVKRTGEKVFLECVQDMDHENMFWYRQDPGLGLRLIYFSYDVKMKEKGDIPEGYSVSREKKERFSLILESASTNQTSMYLCASSSSTGDGANVLTFGAGSRLTVL.

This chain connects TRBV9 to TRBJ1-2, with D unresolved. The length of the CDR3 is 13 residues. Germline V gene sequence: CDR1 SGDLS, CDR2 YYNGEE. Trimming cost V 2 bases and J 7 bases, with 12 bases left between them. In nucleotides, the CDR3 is TGTGCCAGCAGCGTTCGGAAGGACGGTGGCTACACCTTC. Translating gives CASSVRKDGGYTF.

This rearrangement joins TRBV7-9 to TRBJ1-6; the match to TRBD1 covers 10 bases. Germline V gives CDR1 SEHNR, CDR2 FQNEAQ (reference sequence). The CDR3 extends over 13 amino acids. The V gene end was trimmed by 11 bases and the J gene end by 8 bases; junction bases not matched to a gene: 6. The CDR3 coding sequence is TGTGCCGGGGACAGGGGTGTCGATTCACCCCTCCACTTT. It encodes CAGDRGVDSPLHF.